This record covers a single T cell receptor (beta chain). The source of the sample is a study of blood T cell repertoires in COVID-19. Study in general: The study drew acute and convalescent COVID-19 samples from the United States, Italy and Spain. Sample material is recorded as cDNA or gDNA derived from T cells, B-cell-depleted T cells, or PBMCs.

Methods used by the authors: Counts of nucleated cells, estimated from reference gene primer amplification, were obtained. Assay used: immunoSEQ multiplex PCR; TCRdb lists only in-frame clones, some missing. D and trimming come from the DNA, and the V and J calls and clone size come from that table. Of nearly 200,000 clones listed, about 83% are singletons. Germline CDR1 is KGHSH and CDR2 is LQKENI. The CDR3 spans 15 residues. Trimming removed 0 bases from V and 4 bases from J, with 13 bases in between. This rearrangement joins TRBV18 to TRBJ2-7; D might be TRBD1 (7 bases). What was sequenced was peripheral blood. The sequence derives from a woman aged 65 to 85 with active or convalescent COVID-19. The CDR3 region has the DNA TGTGCCAGCTCACCACCGTACAGGGGAGGTTACGAGCAGTACTTC. Amino acid sequence: CASSPPYRGGYEQYF.